The text below deals with one T cell receptor (beta chain). Antigen: not known. This sample is drawn from a study of cytomegalovirus exposure and HLA in healthy donors. The germline gives CDR1 SNHLY, CDR2 FYNNEI. V dropped 6 bases and J dropped 6 bases, with 12 bases sitting between them. This CDR3 is built from 12 residues. Study conclusions and caveats: Per a later analysis, HLA-associated TCR beta chains showed more clonal expansion than other, equally common TCR beta chains. It was confirmed in vitro that a few of the CMV-associated chains were specific for CMV antigens.

The PCR was carried out with 60 Vbeta primers and 13 Jbeta primers. Repertoires were generated with immunoSEQ multiplex PCR, while TCRdb's copy carries only in-frame clones and drops some. The sample has about 120,000 clones; about three fifths are singletons. The chain combines TRBV2 with TRBJ2-7, with D possibly TRBD2 on 6 matching bases. The TCR comes from a man aged 40-49 years in good health and CMV-seropositive. The material sequenced was PBMCs. The CDR3 coding sequence is TGTGCCAGCAGAGTGGACGGGGGCGAGCAGTACTTC. This codes for CASRVDGGEQYF.